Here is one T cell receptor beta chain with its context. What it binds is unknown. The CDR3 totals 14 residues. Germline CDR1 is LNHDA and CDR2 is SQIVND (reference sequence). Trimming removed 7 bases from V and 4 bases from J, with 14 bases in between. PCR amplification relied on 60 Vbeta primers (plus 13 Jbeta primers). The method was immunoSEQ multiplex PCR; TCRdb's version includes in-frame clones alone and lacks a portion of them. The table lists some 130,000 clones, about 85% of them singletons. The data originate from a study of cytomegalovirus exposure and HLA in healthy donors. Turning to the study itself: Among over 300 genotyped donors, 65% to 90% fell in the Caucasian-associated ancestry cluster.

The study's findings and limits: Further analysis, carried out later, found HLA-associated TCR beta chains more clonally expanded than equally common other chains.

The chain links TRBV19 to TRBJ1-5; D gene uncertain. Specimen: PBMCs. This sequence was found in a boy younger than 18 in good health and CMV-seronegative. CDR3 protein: CASTDLQINQPQHF. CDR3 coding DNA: TGTGCCAGTACTGACCTACAGATAAATCAGCCCCAGCATTTT. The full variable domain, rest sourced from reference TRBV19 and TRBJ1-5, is DGGITQSPKYLFRKEGQNVTLSCEQNLNHDAMYWYRQDPGQGLRLIYYSQIVNDFQKGDIAEGYSVSREKKESFPLTVTSAQKNPTAFYLCASTDLQINQPQHFGDGTRLSIL.